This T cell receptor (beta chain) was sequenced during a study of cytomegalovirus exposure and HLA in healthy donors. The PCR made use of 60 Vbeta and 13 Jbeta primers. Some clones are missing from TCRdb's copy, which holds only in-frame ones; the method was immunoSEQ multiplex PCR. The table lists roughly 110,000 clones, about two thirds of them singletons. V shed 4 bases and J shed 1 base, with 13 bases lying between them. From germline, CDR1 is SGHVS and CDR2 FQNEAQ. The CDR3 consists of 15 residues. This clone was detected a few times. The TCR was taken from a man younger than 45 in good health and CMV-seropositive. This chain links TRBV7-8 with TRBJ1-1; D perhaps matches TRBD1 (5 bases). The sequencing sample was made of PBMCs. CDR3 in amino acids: CASSSRQTRNTEAFF. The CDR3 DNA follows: TGTGCCAGCAGCTCCAGACAGACCCGGAACACTGAAGCTTTCTTT.